The T cell receptor beta chain described here comes from a study of T cell responses to AZD1222 COVID-19 vaccine. Regarding the study as a whole: CD4 TCRs covered the whole spike, strongest at regions 160-218 and 743-854. Females outnumbered males among donors, who were mostly white British; clonal diversity was possibly underestimated. Repertoires were collected only later (after the peak T cell response had occurred).

Generated by immunoSEQ multiplex PCR, the TCRdb table keeps only in-frame clones and is missing some. Of some 120,000 clones in the sample, more than 85% are singletons; the top ten hold 3%. With respect to this clone: Its antigen is not identified.

The material sequenced was peripheral blood, taken 28 days after the second AZD1222 dose. The TCR was taken from an adult who received the AZD1222 COVID-19 vaccine.

The CDR3 spells CASTLWGGTGWIKGFF. The CDR3, as DNA: TGTGCCAGCACCCTCTGGGGAGGGACAGGGTGGATAAAAGGGTTCTTC. The chain couples TRBV11-2 to TRBJ2-1; 9 bases fit TRBD1. There are 16 residues in the CDR3. From germline, CDR1 is SGHAT and CDR2 FQNNGV. Trimming at V came to 7 bases and at J to 15 bases, leaving 22 bases not matched to a gene.